The clone carrying this T cell receptor beta chain has just a few counts. This specimen belongs to a study of blood T cell repertoires in COVID-19. In the study overall: In each case, the material was cDNA or gDNA derived from T cells, B-cell-depleted T cells, or PBMCs.

Per the germline V gene, CDR1 is ENHRY and CDR2 is SYGVKD. The ends lost 11 bases at V and 5 bases at J; junction bases unmatched: 9. The CDR3 sequence is 13 residues long. Produced via immunoSEQ multiplex PCR; TCRdb's table is partial and in-frame only. The sample gives 130,000 to 150,000 clones, about 87% of which show up once; roughly 1.6% is in the top ten. This clonotype was obtained from a woman aged 45-65 years with acute or convalescent COVID-19. The sample consisted of peripheral blood. The V call is TRBV10-3, the J call TRBJ2-7; TRBD2 agrees at 10 bases. The CDR3, as DNA: TGTGCCTCGCGTCCTAGCGGGAGCCACGAGCAGTACTTC. Protein: CASRPSGSHEQYF.